This T cell receptor (beta chain) was documented in a study of OX40 agonist ivuxolimab in advanced cancers. Study overall: With a range of roughly 20 to 85, age averaged roughly 61 years, and about 82% were male. Whole-study findings and limits: The authors also found low normalized T-cell clonal expansion in some nonresponders. Compared with CD4+, CD8+ T cells on average had more expanded clones.

Method: immunoSEQ multiplex PCR; TCRdb's copy keeps in-frame clones and lacks some. The sample carries about 46,000 clones, 70% to 85% recorded once. With regard to this clone: The antigen is unknown.

This clonotype originated in an adult with an advanced solid tumor such as melanoma, head and neck, liver or kidney cancer. The starting material was CD4+ or CD8+ T cells sorted from blood, obtained in a trial of the OX40 agonist ivuxolimab.

Here the CDR3 reads CASSLSGTSNYGYTF. In nucleotides, the CDR3 is TGTGCCAGCAGCTTAAGCGGGACCTCTAACTATGGCTACACCTTC. This chain connects TRBV7-2 to TRBJ1-2; tentative D call: TRBD1 (5 bases). Per germline, CDR1 SGHTA and CDR2 FQGNSA. V was pared by 2 bases and J by 0 bases, with 10 bases between. The CDR3 is 15 residues long.